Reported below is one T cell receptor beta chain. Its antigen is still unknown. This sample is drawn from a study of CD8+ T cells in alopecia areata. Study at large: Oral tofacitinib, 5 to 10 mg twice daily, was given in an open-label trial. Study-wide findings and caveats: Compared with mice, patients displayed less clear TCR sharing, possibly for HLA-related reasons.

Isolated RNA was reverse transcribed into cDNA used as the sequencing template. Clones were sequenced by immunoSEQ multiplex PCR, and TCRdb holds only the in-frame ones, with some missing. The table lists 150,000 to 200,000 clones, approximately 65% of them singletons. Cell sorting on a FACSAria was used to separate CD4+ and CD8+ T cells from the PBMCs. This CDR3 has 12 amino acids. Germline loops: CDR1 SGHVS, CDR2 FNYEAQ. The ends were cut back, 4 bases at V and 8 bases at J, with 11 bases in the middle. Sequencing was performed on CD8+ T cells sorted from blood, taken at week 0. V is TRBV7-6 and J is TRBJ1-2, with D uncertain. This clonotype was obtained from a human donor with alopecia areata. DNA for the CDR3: TGTGCCAGCAGCTCTGGCTTCCTCGGCTACACCTTC. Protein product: CASSSGFLGYTF.